One sample yielded the 23 T cell receptor beta chains listed below, sequenced in a study of naive and memory T cell subsets. Both TRBC1 and TRBC2 were covered by a beta constant-region primer of two equimolar oligonucleotides. TCRdb re-derived calls from the UMI-ligation and nested PCR reads in MiXCR, one entry per CDR3 protein. The sample consists of around 160,000 distinct CDR3 sequences, about 18% of them appearing once. Sequencing was done on a sample of naive CD4+ T cells from blood. Receptors were obtained from a human donor in good health.

This clonotype has only a few counts. This chain joins TRBV7-2 and TRBJ2-3; TRBD2 aligns across 11 bases. Germline CDR1 reads SGHTA; CDR2 reads FQGNSA. J lost 4 bases, V lost 5 bases, and 14 bases had no gene match. The CDR3 spans 18 residues. In DNA form, the CDR3 reads TGTGCCAGCAGCCTACCTACTACTAGCGGGAGTAGTGCAGATACGCAGTATTTT. Amino acids: CASSLPTTSGSSADTQYF.

This clonotype appeared a few times. V and J are TRBV30 and TRBJ2-7, with 7 nucleotides matching TRBD2. V gave up 4 bases and J gave up 4 bases; unmatched junction bases: 4. CDR1 and CDR2 (germline): GTSNPN, SVGIG (reference sequence). The CDR3 has 12 amino acids. The CDR3 nucleotides read TGTGCCTGGATGGCTAGCGGTTACGAGCAGTACTTC. Translating gives CAWMASGYEQYF.

The CDR3 here is CASSAAAVLADSGANVLTF. The CDR3 nucleotides are TGTGCCAGCTCGGCCGCCGCGGTACTAGCGGACTCTGGGGCCAACGTCCTGACTTTC. This chain joins TRBV18 and TRBJ2-6, with 8 bases matching TRBD2. After removal of 6 bases from V and 0 bases from J, the junction contained 13 bases not matched to a gene. In germline, CDR1 is KGHSH, CDR2 LQKENI. CDR3 length: 19 residues.

This sequence joins TRBV13 and TRBJ2-6; D might be TRBD2 (5 bases). Per the germline V gene, CDR1 is PRHDT and CDR2 is FYEKMQ (reference sequence). The length of the CDR3 is 17 residues. The germline V and J ends were trimmed by 6 bases and 7 bases, with 22 bases remaining between them. The chain's CDR3 is CASRQRPGPRGANVLTF. The CDR3 DNA follows: TGTGCCAGCAGGCAACGCCCGGGCCCCCGGGGTGCCAACGTCCTGACTTTC.

V is TRBV2 and J is TRBJ1-4, with 7 bases matching TRBD1. CDR1 SNHLY and CDR2 FYNNEI come from the germline V gene. The CDR3 is 14 amino acids. The J segment lost 7 bases and the V segment lost 6 bases, leaving 8 bases of the junction unmatched. This CDR3 reads CASSPGGISEKLFF. The CDR3 DNA is TGTGCCAGCAGCCCAGGGGGTATAAGTGAAAAACTGTTTTTT.

The CDR3, as DNA: TGCAGTGCTAGAGGGACGACAGGGCCGCTCGAGACCCAGTACTTC. Encoded protein: CSARGTTGPLETQYF. V gene TRBV20-1 combines with J gene TRBJ2-5, with 7 bases that match TRBD1. After removal of 1 base from V and 5 bases from J, the junction contained 10 bases not matched to a gene. This CDR3 has 15 residues. Germline CDR1 is DFQATT and CDR2 is SNEGSKA (reference sequence).

The chain employs TRBV11-3 and TRBJ2-7; D possibly corresponds to TRBD1 (6 bases). Germline lookup yields CDR1 SGHNT and CDR2 YENEEA. The CDR3 contains 14 residues. The V end was cut by 5 bases, the J end by 6 bases, with 17 bases between. CDR3 DNA sequence: TGTGCCAGCAGCCCCCCCGGACAGCTAGGCGAGCAGTACTTC. Amino acid sequence: CASSPPGQLGEQYF.

The chain combines TRBV19 with TRBJ2-1; 7 bases map to TRBD2. With 4 bases clipped from V and 0 bases from J, the junction kept 9 bases outside the gene matches. Germline V CDR1 and CDR2: LNHDA, SQIVND (reference sequence). The CDR3 is 17 residues long. The CDR3 loop reads CASSTGRSGISYNEQFF. The CDR3 DNA is TGTGCCAGTAGTACTGGACGGAGCGGGATCTCCTACAATGAGCAGTTCTTC.

The chain has TRBV12-3 or TRBV12-4 and TRBJ2-7, with D tentatively TRBD2 (6 bases). The CDR3 has 14 amino acids. The V gene lost 3 bases and the J gene lost 0 bases, with 9 bases spanning the gap. Here the CDR3 reads CASSFAGLSYEQYF. The CDR3 DNA reads TGTGCCAGCAGTTTCGCGGGGCTCTCCTACGAGCAGTACTTC.

This clonotype was seen a handful of times. This sequence joins TRBV5-1 and TRBJ1-1; 9 positions match TRBD1. The V gene's germline CDR1 is SGHRS and CDR2 YFSETQ. V gave up 4 bases and J gave up 9 bases; unmatched junction bases: 4. The CDR3 runs to 12 residues. The CDR3 DNA reads as TGCGCCAGCAGCGAGGGACAGGGACAAGCTTTCTTT. Amino acids: CASSEGQGQAFF.

The table lists this clonotype with a few counts. V gene TRBV10-3 combines with J gene TRBJ2-7; possibly TRBD1 for D (6 bases). The germline V and J ends were trimmed by 6 bases and 3 bases, with 9 bases remaining between them. CDR1 is ENHRY, CDR2 SYGVKD, per germline. This CDR3 has 12 amino acids. CDR3 coding DNA: TGTGCCATCAGCCGGACAGACTACGAGCAGTACTTC. Translation: CAISRTDYEQYF.

This clonotype has only a few counts. The chain uses TRBV20-1 and TRBJ2-1, with 7 bases that match TRBD2. This CDR3 has 12 residues. From germline, CDR1 is DFQATT and CDR2 SNEGSKA (reference sequence). The ends lost 7 bases at V and 5 bases at J; junction bases unmatched: 5. CDR3 region: CSGRLADNEQFF. The CDR3 DNA sequence: TGCAGTGGTCGTCTAGCGGACAATGAGCAGTTCTTC.

The chain recombines TRBV4-3 with TRBJ1-1, with TRBD1 identical over 7 bases. The V and J ends lost 1 base and 2 bases, in that order; junction bases with no gene match: 22. The V gene's germline CDR1 is LGHNA and CDR2 YSLEER. This CDR3 contains 21 residues. The CDR3 here is CASSQGSSLGTELQGNTEAFF. The CDR3 DNA sequence: TGCGCCAGCAGCCAAGGCTCCTCATTGGGGACAGAACTTCAGGGTAACACTGAAGCTTTCTTT.

The chain recombines TRBV3-1 with TRBJ2-3; 14 positions agree with TRBD2. The CDR3 is 19 residues long. The ends lost 5 bases at V and 7 bases at J; junction bases unmatched: 17. Germline V CDR1 and CDR2: LGHDT, YNNKEL (reference sequence). CDR3 sequence (DNA): TGTGCCAGCAGCAAAGTACCCGGGACTAGCGGGAGTTTTATAAATACGCAGTATTTT. The encoded protein is CASSKVPGTSGSFINTQYF.

To note about this clonotype: The missing conserved phenylalanine or tryptophan at the end of this CDR3 makes a read error likely. This chain connects TRBV3-1 to TRBJ2-3, with D possibly being TRBD1 (5 bases). Germline V gene data show CDR1 as LGHDT and CDR2 as YNNKEL (reference sequence). Trimming removed 1 base at V and 4 bases at J, with 9 bases between. This CDR3 is 14 amino acids long. The CDR3 DNA sequence: TGTGCCAGCAGCCAAGTTATAGGGGCAGATACGCAGTATTCT. Protein sequence: CASSQVIGADTQYS.

This clonotype has just a few counts. This chain links TRBV5-4 with TRBJ1-6; D uncertain. Trimming stripped 6 bases from V and 3 bases from J, with 13 bases between. This CDR3 spans 15 amino acids. The germline V gene has CDR1 SGHNT and CDR2 YYREEE (reference sequence). The CDR3 DNA reads as TGTGCCAGCACTCGTGGGGAGCTCTATAATTCACCCCTCCACTTT. Translation: CASTRGELYNSPLHF. The whole variable domain, remainder taken from reference TRBV5-4 and TRBJ1-6, is ETGVTQSPTHLIKTRGQQVTLRCSSQSGHNTVSWYQQALGQGPQFIFQYYREEENGRGNFPPRFSGLQFPNYSSELNVNALELDDSALYLCASTRGELYNSPLHFGNGTRLTVT.

The chain uses TRBV10-2 and TRBJ2-2; the D gene is possibly TRBD1 (6 bases). There are 15 residues in the CDR3. The germline V gene has CDR1 WSHSY and CDR2 SAAADI. The V end lost 3 bases, the J end lost 6 bases, and 14 bases lay between the germline ends. The CDR3 region is CASSDHTGSAGELFF. The CDR3 nucleotides read TGCGCCAGCAGTGATCACACAGGGAGCGCCGGGGAGCTGTTTTTT.

This clonotype occurred a few times. The chain carries TRBV7-2 and TRBJ2-7, with D tentatively TRBD1 (6 bases). The V and J ends lost 5 bases and 8 bases respectively, with 13 bases between them. CDR1 and CDR2 from the germline V gene are SGHTA and FQGNSA. CDR3 size: 12 residues. CDR3 DNA: TGTGCCAGCAGCCTAGGACAGACTCAGCAGTACTTC. Its translation: CASSLGQTQQYF.

This clonotype has just a few counts. Here the CDR3 reads CASSQNRDYYGYTF. The CDR3 coding sequence is TGTGCCAGCAGCCAAAACAGGGATTACTATGGCTACACCTTC. This chain uses TRBV3-1 with TRBJ1-2; D is possibly TRBD1 (6 bases). V lost 2 bases to trimming and J lost 3 bases, with 10 bases between them. The CDR3 is made up of 14 amino acids. Germline CDR1 is LGHDT and CDR2 is YNNKEL (reference sequence). The whole variable domain, remainder taken from reference TRBV3-1 and TRBJ1-2, is DTAVSQTPKYLVTQMGNDKSIKCEQNLGHDTMYWYKQDSKKFLKIMFSYNNKELIINETVPNRFSPKSPDKAHLNLHINSLELGDSAVYFCASSQNRDYYGYTFGSGTRLTVV.

The chain joins TRBV20-1 to TRBJ2-1, with TRBD2 matching over 10 bases. From germline, CDR1 is DFQATT and CDR2 SNEGSKA (reference sequence). There are 17 residues in the CDR3. J lost 5 bases, V lost 0 bases, and 10 bases had no gene match. Written as DNA, the CDR3 is TGCAGTGCTAGAGATGTAAGCGGGAGGGCCTCAGACAATGAGCAGTTCTTC. It translates to CSARDVSGRASDNEQFF.

The J gene is TRBJ1-2, the V gene TRBV12-3 or TRBV12-4; weak D call: TRBD1 (5 bases). Trimming left V 4 bases short and J 5 bases short, with 17 bases between. The CDR3 totals 15 residues. The CDR3 protein is CASSSGPYRKYGYTF. The CDR3 nucleotides are TGTGCCAGCAGTTCAGGACCCTACAGGAAATATGGCTACACCTTC.

The chain recombines TRBV20-1 with TRBJ2-7, with D perhaps TRBD1 (6 bases). Germline lookup yields CDR1 DFQATT and CDR2 SNEGSKA (reference sequence). This CDR3 contains 13 residues. The V gene lost 5 bases and the J gene lost 3 bases, with 14 bases spanning the gap. CDR3 in amino acids: CSALSARGYEQYF. As DNA, the CDR3 is TGCAGTGCTTTAAGCGCCAGGGGCTACGAGCAGTACTTC.

This clonotype has more than one count but fewer than ten. The genes are TRBV5-1 and TRBJ2-7; unclear D gene. Germline V gives CDR1 SGHRS, CDR2 YFSETQ. Deletions cut 0 bases from V and 3 bases from J, with 7 bases between. CDR3 length equals 13 residues. The CDR3: CASSLDPDYEQYF. The CDR3 DNA is TGCGCCAGCAGCTTGGACCCCGACTACGAGCAGTACTTC.